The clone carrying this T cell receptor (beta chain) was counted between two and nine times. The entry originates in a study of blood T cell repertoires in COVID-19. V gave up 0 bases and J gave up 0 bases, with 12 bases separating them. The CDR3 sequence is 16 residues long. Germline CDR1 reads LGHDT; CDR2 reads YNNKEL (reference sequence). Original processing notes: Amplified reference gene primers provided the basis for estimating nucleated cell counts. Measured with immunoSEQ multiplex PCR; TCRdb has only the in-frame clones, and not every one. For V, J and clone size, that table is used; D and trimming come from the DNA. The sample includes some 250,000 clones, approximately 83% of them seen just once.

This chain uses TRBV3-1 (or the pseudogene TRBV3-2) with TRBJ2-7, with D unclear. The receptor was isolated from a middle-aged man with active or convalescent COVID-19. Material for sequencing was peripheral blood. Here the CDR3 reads CASSQDTNALSYEQYF. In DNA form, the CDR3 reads TGTGCCAGCAGCCAAGATACGAACGCACTCTCCTACGAGCAGTACTTC.